These T cell receptor beta chains were read from a single sample in a study of blood T cell repertoires in COVID-19. Assay: immunoSEQ multiplex PCR; the TCRdb copy retains only in-frame clones and omits some. The sample carries roughly 250,000 clones, approximately 90% recorded once. Sequencing was performed on peripheral blood. The receptors derive from a woman aged 40 to 50 with acute or convalescent COVID-19. Both conserved end residues are trimmed from each CDR3.

J: TRBJ1-1; V: TRBV11-2; length: 10; CDR3: ASNQGNTEAF
J: TRBJ1-1; V: TRBV19; length: 12; CDR3: ASSIGGFAAEAF
J: TRBJ1-4; V: TRBV4-1; length: 13; CDR3: ASSQDGGEGEKLF
J: TRBJ1-2; V: TRBV3-1/TRBV3-2; length: 10; CDR3: ASRRGGSGYT
J: TRBJ1-2; V: TRBV5-1; length: 12; CDR3: ASSLEARGYGYT
J: TRBJ2-2; V: TRBV7-9; length: 14; CDR3: AARGGDTYNTGELF
J: TRBJ1-4; V: TRBV27; length: 12; CDR3: ASTPGGLGEKLF
J: TRBJ1-2; V: TRBV27; length: 13; CDR3: ASRASGGSGYGYT
J: TRBJ1-4; V: TRBV30; length: 12; CDR3: AWGGQGVYEKLF
J: TRBJ2-3; V: TRBV11-3; length: 12; CDR3: ASSSGASTDTQY
J: TRBJ1-1; V: TRBV6-5; length: 11; CDR3: ASRRTGSTEAF
J: TRBJ1-1; V: TRBV6-1; length: 13; CDR3: ASSELRGVDTEAF
J: TRBJ1-4; V: TRBV7-8; length: 11; CDR3: ASSLTGERELF
J: TRBJ2-1; V: TRBV9; length: 18; CDR3: ASSPHPGLAGGRSYNEQF
J: TRBJ2-3; V: TRBV23-1; length: 15; CDR3: ASSQYLAGRCTDTQY
J: TRBJ1-1; V: TRBV15; length: 15; CDR3: ATSSVTKRRAGTEAF
J: TRBJ2-2; V: TRBV19; length: 13; CDR3: ASSIASGGTGELF
J: TRBJ1-1; V: TRBV29-1; length: 11; CDR3: SVVGHPNTEAF
J: TRBJ1-1; V: TRBV6-4; length: 14; CDR3: ASSGRGRFGGTEAF
J: TRBJ1-3; V: TRBV10-3; length: 15; CDR3: AISESGQSNSGNTIY
J: TRBJ2-3; V: TRBV24-1; length: 14; CDR3: ATSDDYLKTPDTQY
J: TRBJ2-2; V: TRBV24-1; length: 15; CDR3: ATSDRTGTENTGELF
J: TRBJ2-5; V: TRBV3-1/TRBV3-2; length: 11; CDR3: ASNRGHGETQY
J: TRBJ1-1; V: TRBV3-1/TRBV3-2; length: 14; CDR3: ASSQLIGGGNTEAF
J: TRBJ1-2; V: TRBV19; length: 14; CDR3: ASSTQNRGNNYGYT
J: TRBJ2-2; V: TRBV7-6; length: 13; CDR3: ASRQSGAGTGELF
J: TRBJ1-2; V: TRBV2; length: 11; CDR3: ASRKGQGYGYT
J: TRBJ1-1; V: TRBV11-2; length: 13; CDR3: ASSSDSYSNTEAF
J: TRBJ2-2; V: TRBV5-1; length: 10; CDR3: ASSFRGGELF
J: TRBJ2-1; V: TRBV6-2/TRBV6-3; length: 13; CDR3: ASSYLAGAYNEQF
J: TRBJ2-1; V: TRBV7-8; length: 11; CDR3: ASSLVDYEEQF
J: TRBJ2-1; V: TRBV2; length: 12; CDR3: ASRPGQGINEQF
J: TRBJ2-3; V: TRBV5-1; length: 14; CDR3: ASSLDRGASTDTQY
J: TRBJ1-1; V: TRBV19; length: 11; CDR3: ASSRTRNTEAF
J: TRBJ1-4; V: TRBV30; length: 12; CDR3: AWRRGTGNEKLF
J: TRBJ1-2; V: TRBV4-2; length: 11; CDR3: ASRPAFNYGYT
J: TRBJ1-2; V: TRBV18; length: 12; CDR3: ASSPGQGSYGYT
J: TRBJ1-2; V: TRBV5-1; length: 11; CDR3: ASSPGRGEGYT
J: TRBJ1-5; V: TRBV5-4; length: 15; CDR3: ASSDGGLRGPNQPQH
J: TRBJ1-1; V: TRBV19; length: 12; CDR3: ASRPSGQNTEAF
J: TRBJ2-1; V: TRBV2; length: 12; CDR3: ASGTSGFTGEQF
J: TRBJ2-3; V: TRBV29-1; length: 12; CDR3: SELQGLGTDTQY
J: TRBJ2-6; V: TRBV3-1/TRBV3-2; length: 17; CDR3: ASSPRIGQGAFGANVLT
J: TRBJ2-5; V: TRBV11-3; length: 13; CDR3: ASSLGGGREETQY
J: TRBJ2-3; V: TRBV3-1/TRBV3-2; length: 14; CDR3: ASSQGRTGRTDTQY
J: TRBJ1-5; V: TRBV5-5; length: 13; CDR3: ASNPGTGVHQPQH
J: TRBJ2-2; V: TRBV5-1; length: 14; CDR3: ASSFITGGNTGELF
J: TRBJ1-2; V: TRBV5-8; length: 12; CDR3: ASSFGQELYGYT
J: TRBJ1-1; V: TRBV5-1; length: 12; CDR3: ASSADSLNTEAF
J: TRBJ1-1; V: TRBV5-1; length: 14; CDR3: ASSDTGRAMNTEAF
J: TRBJ2-2; V: TRBV7-3; length: 14; CDR3: ASSPWAPPNTGELF
J: TRBJ1-5; V: TRBV6-1; length: 13; CDR3: ASSEGQGSNQPQH
J: TRBJ2-1; V: TRBV10-3; length: 19; CDR3: AISGQKTGTSGGSIANEQF
J: TRBJ1-6; V: TRBV3-1/TRBV3-2; length: 15; CDR3: ASSAQGAWGLNSPLH
J: TRBJ1-5; V: TRBV30; length: 13; CDR3: AWSPGVGFRQPQH
J: TRBJ2-3; V: TRBV9; length: 11; CDR3: ASSVTPADTQY
J: TRBJ2-2; V: TRBV11-2; length: 13; CDR3: ASSLVASGSGELF
J: TRBJ2-3; V: TRBV6-5; length: 12; CDR3: ASRKRGGTDTQY
J: TRBJ2-3; V: TRBV5-4; length: 15; CDR3: ASSFWRGGPGADTQY